The 23 T cell receptor beta chains reported below all come from one sample, sequenced in a study of T cell repertoires in cytomegalovirus infection. From the reads, TCRdb called clonotypes with MiXCR, one entry per CDR3 protein. Among fewer than 350,000 distinct CDR3 sequences listed, roughly 16% were seen once. The specimen sequenced was PBMCs. These receptors all come from a human donor in good health (CMV status not recorded). Some clones in this sample may be carry-over from other donors' samples.

On this clonotype: A much larger clone lies one base from this, so it may be a read error. The conserved phenylalanine or tryptophan normally closing the CDR3 is absent here, so this likely arose from a read error. This chain joins TRBV7-2 and TRBJ2-5; D is unclear. The CDR3 consists of 15 residues. Germline CDR1 SGHTA, CDR2 FQGNSA. V was clipped by 2 bases and J by 4 bases, with 14 bases between them. CDR3 in amino acids: CASSLSRLEGETQYS. In nucleotides, the CDR3 is TGTGCCAGCAGCTTATCCCGGTTGGAAGGAGAGACCCAGTACTCC.

This clonotype was counted at least ten times. V gene TRBV7-9 combines with J gene TRBJ2-3; D is uncertain. The CDR3 covers 15 residues. Deletions cut 1 base from V and 0 bases from J, with 8 bases between. The germline gives CDR1 SEHNR, CDR2 FQNEAQ (reference sequence). This CDR3 reads CASSLGQLSTDTQYF. The CDR3, as DNA: TGTGCCAGCAGCTTAGGCCAGCTAAGCACAGATACGCAGTATTTT.

In its sample, this clonotype was seen many times. CDR3 in DNA: TGTGCCAGCAGCTCGCAGGGGGGGATGAACACTGAAGCTTTCTTT. Translated, it gives CASSSQGGMNTEAFF. The V and J genes are TRBV7-2 and TRBJ1-1, with 7 bases fitting TRBD1. The CDR3 length is 15 residues. After removal of 4 bases from V and 0 bases from J, the junction contained 5 bases not matched to a gene. The germline V gene has CDR1 SGHTA and CDR2 FQGNSA. The full variable domain, in which reference TRBV7-2 and TRBJ1-1 provide the parts outside the CDR3, is GAGVSQSPSNKVTEKGKDVELRCDPISGHTALYWYRQSLGQGLEFLIYFQGNSAPDKSGLPSDRFSAERTGGSVSTLTIQRTQQEDSAVYLCASSSQGGMNTEAFFGQGTRLTVV.

This chain connects TRBV12-3 or TRBV12-4 to TRBJ2-7, with 7 bases lining up with TRBD1. J was trimmed by 3 bases and V by 5 bases; bases with no gene match: 13. This CDR3 comprises 16 residues. CDR3 sequence (DNA): TGTGCCAGCAGTCCCTTTACAAGGGACAGAAGCTACGAGCAGTACTTC. It codes for CASSPFTRDRSYEQYF.

Points on this clonotype: Germline and junction disagree at one end, which may indicate a read error. The J gene is TRBJ2-6, the V gene TRBV12-3 or TRBV12-4; tentatively, D is TRBD1 (5 bases). The CDR3 is made up of 14 amino acids. The CDR3 region is CANSQQDRANVLTF. The CDR3 DNA sequence: TGTGCCAACAGTCAACAGGATAGGGCCAACGTCCTGACGTTC.

The rearrangement uses TRBV27 and TRBJ2-3; TRBD1 agrees at 8 bases. The CDR3 totals 15 residues. Germline V gene lookup returns CDR1 MNHEY and CDR2 SMNVEV (reference sequence). Trimming cost V 5 bases and J 2 bases; bases outside gene matches: 6. The CDR3 nucleotides read TGTGCCAGCAGTGTCAGGGGGCATAACACAGATACGCAGTATTTT. Its translation: CASSVRGHNTDTQYF.

The chain recombines TRBV27 with TRBJ2-4, with D perhaps TRBD1 (6 bases). The V end lost 7 bases, the J end lost 0 bases, and 19 bases lay between the germline ends. Germline CDR1 MNHEY, CDR2 SMNVEV (reference sequence). The CDR3 has 17 amino acids. CDR3: CASNLWGQELAKNIQYF. CDR3 DNA sequence: TGTGCCAGCAACCTCTGGGGACAAGAATTAGCCAAAAACATTCAGTACTTC.

This clonotype was counted ten times or more. The chain joins TRBV7-9 to TRBJ2-7; D is ambiguous. Germline V gene sequence: CDR1 SEHNR, CDR2 FQNEAQ (reference sequence). V was cut by 3 bases and J by 0 bases, with 9 bases left in between. This CDR3 is built from 14 residues. DNA for the CDR3: TGTGCCAGCAGCTTTCTCGGACCCTCCTACGAGCAGTACTTC. This codes for CASSFLGPSYEQYF.

This clonotype was detected many times. The chain combines TRBV6-1 with TRBJ1-6, with D perhaps TRBD1 (5 bases). V dropped 6 bases and J dropped 0 bases, with 15 bases sitting between them. This CDR3 has 17 amino acids. Germline V CDR1 and CDR2: MNHNS, SASEGT. Here the CDR3 reads CASRGQRLSSYNSPLHF. The CDR3 DNA is TGTGCCAGCAGGGGGCAGCGACTCAGCTCCTATAATTCACCCCTCCACTTT.

The chain is built from TRBV20-1 and TRBJ1-4; 10 positions match TRBD1. The CDR3 is 14 amino acids. With 2 bases clipped from V and 6 bases from J, the junction kept 3 bases outside the gene matches. CDR1 and CDR2 (germline): DFQATT, SNEGSKA (reference sequence). CDR3 in amino acids: CSARKTGGDEKLFF. CDR3 DNA: TGCAGTGCTAGAAAGACAGGGGGCGATGAAAAACTGTTTTTT.

This clonotype has a handful of counts. The chain uses TRBV19 and TRBJ2-2; D tentatively reads TRBD1 or TRBD2 (6 bases each). CDR3 length: 14 amino acids. Germline-derived CDR1 and CDR2 are LNHDA and SQIVND (reference sequence). Between the trimmed V and J ends, which lost 6 bases and 4 bases, there was a span of 12 bases. The CDR3 sequence: CASREGGSTGELFF. CDR3 in DNA: TGTGCCAGTAGGGAGGGGGGCTCCACCGGGGAGCTGTTTTTT.

V and J are TRBV28 and TRBJ1-5; TRBD1 agrees at 7 bases. Per germline, CDR1 MDHEN and CDR2 SYDVKM. This CDR3 has 16 residues. V lost 7 bases and J lost 1; bases outside the gene matches: 10. CDR3 sequence reads: CASTLSGRGSNQPQHF. Written as DNA, the CDR3 is TGTGCCAGCACCTTATCTGGCAGGGGGAGCAATCAGCCCCAGCATTTT.

This clonotype was found many times. This chain joins TRBV6-5 and TRBJ2-7; 7 positions match TRBD1. CDR3 length: 14 amino acids. V shed 6 bases, J shed 1 base, and the junction held 6 bases outside the gene matches. Germline V gives CDR1 MNHEY, CDR2 SVGAGI. CDR3 sequence: CASRLQGLSYEQYF. The CDR3 nucleotides read TGTGCCAGCAGATTACAGGGGCTGTCCTACGAGCAGTACTTC.

Turning to this clonotype: Sequence at one end of the junction differs from germline and may be a read error. The CDR3 sequence is CAIKGESEAFF. The CDR3 bases are TGTGCAATCAAGGGTGAATCTGAAGCTTTCTTT. The chain recombines TRBV10-3 with TRBJ1-1, with no clear D. Looked up from germline, CDR1 is ENHRY and CDR2 is SYGVKD. The length of the CDR3 is 11 residues.

V and J are TRBV10-3 and TRBJ2-7; D gene unclear. Germline V CDR1 and CDR2: ENHRY, SYGVKD. V shed 8 bases and J shed 3 bases, with 8 bases lying between them. The CDR3 sequence is 11 residues long. The CDR3 nucleotides read TGTGCCATCGGATCAGGCTACGAGCAGTACTTC. It codes for CAIGSGYEQYF.

Ten or more counts support this clonotype. The V and J genes are TRBV7-8 and TRBJ2-7, with D perhaps matching TRBD2 (6 bases). Germline V gene data show CDR1 as SGHVS and CDR2 as FQNEAQ. V was cut by 5 bases and J by 0 bases, with 11 bases left in between. CDR3 length equals 14 residues. The CDR3 region is CASSPRESSYEQYF. CDR3 nucleotides: TGTGCCAGCAGCCCCCGGGAGAGCTCCTACGAGCAGTACTTC.

The chain combines TRBV20-1 with TRBJ1-2; 7 nucleotides agree with TRBD1. The V gene end was trimmed by 0 bases and the J gene end by 6 bases; junction bases not matched to a gene: 7. CDR3 length equals 14 residues. The germline V gene has CDR1 DFQATT and CDR2 SNEGSKA (reference sequence). The chain's CDR3 is CSARDSQGGNGYTF. CDR3 DNA: TGCAGTGCTAGAGATTCCCAGGGGGGCAATGGCTACACCTTC.

This chain joins TRBV23-1 and TRBJ2-5, with 16 nucleotides matching TRBD2. TRBV23-1 falls under the ORF class, with uncertain function. This CDR3 region has 19 residues. Trimming cost V 2 bases and J 5 bases; bases outside gene matches: 11. The CDR3 spells CASSQLRTGLAGGHETQYF. As DNA, the CDR3 is TGCGCCAGCAGTCAACTCCGTACGGGACTAGCGGGGGGGCACGAGACCCAGTACTTC.

The chain employs TRBV18 and TRBJ2-1, with TRBD2 matching over 7 bases. From germline, CDR1 is KGHSH and CDR2 LQKENI. The CDR3 sequence is 13 residues long. J lost 9 bases, V lost 6 bases, and 8 bases had no gene match. Written as DNA, the CDR3 is TGTGCCAGCTCCCCCGGACTAGGACCTGAGCAGTTCTTC. This sequence encodes CASSPGLGPEQFF.

This clonotype occurred many times. This chain connects TRBV4-2 to TRBJ2-4; weak D call: TRBD1 (5 bases). V gave up 0 bases and J gave up 1 base, with 10 bases separating them. Germline V gene lookup returns CDR1 LGHNA and CDR2 YNFKEQ. There are 16 residues in the CDR3. CDR3 DNA sequence: TGTGCCAGCAGCCAAGACATGAACAGGGCCAAAAACATTCAGTACTTC. This sequence encodes CASSQDMNRAKNIQYF.

Points on this clonotype: Being one base from a much bigger clone, this may be a read error. This chain joins TRBV7-6 and TRBJ2-5; possible D gene TRBD1, 6 bases. CDR3 length: 14 residues. Per the germline V gene, CDR1 is SGHVS and CDR2 is FNYEAQ. The CDR3 DNA reads TGTGCCAGCAGCTTAGAGGGACATCGTAAGACCCAGTCCTTC. The encoded protein is CASSLEGHRKTQSF.

The CDR3 bases are TGTGCCATCAGTGTCGACAGGGGGAACAATGAGCAGTTCTTC. Its translation is CAISVDRGNNEQFF. The J gene is TRBJ2-1, the V gene TRBV10-3; 9 bases map to TRBD1. V gave up 4 bases and J gave up 5 bases; unmatched junction bases: 3. This CDR3 is 14 amino acids long. CDR1 and CDR2 from the germline V gene are ENHRY and SYGVKD.

This clonotype was seen ten or more times. This chain connects TRBV7-2 to TRBJ2-7; D is possibly TRBD1 or TRBD2 (5 bases each). Deletions cut 5 bases from V and 12 bases from J, with 20 bases between. This CDR3 is built from 13 residues. Germline CDR1 and CDR2: SGHTA and FQGNSA. DNA of the CDR3: TGTGCCAGCAGCGCCCATCGGGACGGGCAGCGGTACTTC. Protein: CASSAHRDGQRYF.